This entry concerns a single TCR beta chain. The antigen is undetermined. Trimming left V 1 base short and J 1 base short, with 6 bases between. The CDR3 has 14 residues. Germline CDR1 LGHNT, CDR2 FRNRAP. This sample stems from a study of T cell repertoires in cytomegalovirus infection. Study context: It can be stated that public TCR beta signatures indicated CMV infection as well as a matching HLA type.

Whole-study findings and limits: Clonotypes of TCR beta that were HLA-C-restricted and CMV-specific dominated the ex vivo response. Cumulative public TCR beta family frequency identified CMV carriers with the relevant HLA.

MiXCR, applied by TCRdb to the reads, yields one record per CDR3 protein. The table has about 530,000 distinct CDR3 sequences, around 27% seen once; the top ten hold under 15%. The chain joins TRBV12-5 to TRBJ2-3; no reliable D call. The TCR comes from a human donor in good health (CMV status not recorded). Some clones in this sample may be carry-over from other donors' samples. The material sequenced was PBMCs. In nucleotides, the CDR3 is TGTGCTAGTGGTTTGGGACACCGCACAGATACGCAGTATTTT. Protein product: CASGLGHRTDTQYF.